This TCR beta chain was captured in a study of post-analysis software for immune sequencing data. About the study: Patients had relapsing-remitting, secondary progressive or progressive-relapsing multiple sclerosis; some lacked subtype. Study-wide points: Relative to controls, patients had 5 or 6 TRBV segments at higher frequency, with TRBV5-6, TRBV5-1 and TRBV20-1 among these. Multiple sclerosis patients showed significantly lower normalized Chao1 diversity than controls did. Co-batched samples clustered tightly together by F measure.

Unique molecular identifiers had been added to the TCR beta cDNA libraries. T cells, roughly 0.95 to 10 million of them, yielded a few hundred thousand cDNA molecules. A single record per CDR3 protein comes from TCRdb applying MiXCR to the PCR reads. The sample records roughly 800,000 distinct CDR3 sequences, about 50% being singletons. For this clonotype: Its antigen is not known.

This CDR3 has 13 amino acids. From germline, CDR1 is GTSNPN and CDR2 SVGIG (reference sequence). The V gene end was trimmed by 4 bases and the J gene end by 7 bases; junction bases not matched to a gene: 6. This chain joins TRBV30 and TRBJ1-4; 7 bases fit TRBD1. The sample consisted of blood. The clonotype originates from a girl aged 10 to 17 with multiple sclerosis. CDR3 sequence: CAWMSGGVEKLFF. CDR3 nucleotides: TGTGCCTGGATGTCAGGGGGGGTTGAAAAACTGTTTTTT.